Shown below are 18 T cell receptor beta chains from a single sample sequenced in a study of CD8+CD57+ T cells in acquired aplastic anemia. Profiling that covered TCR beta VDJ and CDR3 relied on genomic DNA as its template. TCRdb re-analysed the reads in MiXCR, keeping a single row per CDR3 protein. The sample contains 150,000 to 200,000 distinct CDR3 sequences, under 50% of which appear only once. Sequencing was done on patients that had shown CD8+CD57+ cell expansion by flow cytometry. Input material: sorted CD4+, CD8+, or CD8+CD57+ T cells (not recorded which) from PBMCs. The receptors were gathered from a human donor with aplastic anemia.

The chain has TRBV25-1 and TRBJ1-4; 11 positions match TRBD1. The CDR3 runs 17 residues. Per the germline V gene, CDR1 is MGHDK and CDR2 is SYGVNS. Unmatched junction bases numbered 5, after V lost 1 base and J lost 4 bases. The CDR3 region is CASSESWTGGHNEKLFF. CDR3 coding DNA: TGTGCCAGCAGTGAATCCTGGACAGGGGGCCATAATGAAAAACTGTTTTTT.

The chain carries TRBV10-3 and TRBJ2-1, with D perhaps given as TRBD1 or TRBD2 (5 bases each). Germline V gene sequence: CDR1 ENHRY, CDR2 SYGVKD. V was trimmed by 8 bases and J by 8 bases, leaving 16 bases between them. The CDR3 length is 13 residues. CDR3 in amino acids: CAIGQPGPHEQFF. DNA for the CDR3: TGTGCCATCGGTCAGCCGGGGCCTCATGAGCAGTTCTTC.

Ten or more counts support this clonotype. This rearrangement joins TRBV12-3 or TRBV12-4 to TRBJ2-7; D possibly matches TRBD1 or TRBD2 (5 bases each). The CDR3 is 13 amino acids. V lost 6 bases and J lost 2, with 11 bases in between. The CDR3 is CASSGTVTYEQYF. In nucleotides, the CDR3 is TGTGCCAGCAGCGGGACGGTGACCTACGAGCAGTACTTC.

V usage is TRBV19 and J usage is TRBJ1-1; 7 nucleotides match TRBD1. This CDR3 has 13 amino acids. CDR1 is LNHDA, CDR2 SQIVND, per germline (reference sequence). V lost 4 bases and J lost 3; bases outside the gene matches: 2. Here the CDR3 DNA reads TGTGCCAGTAGTAGACAGGGTGACACTGAAGCTTTCTTT. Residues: CASSRQGDTEAFF.

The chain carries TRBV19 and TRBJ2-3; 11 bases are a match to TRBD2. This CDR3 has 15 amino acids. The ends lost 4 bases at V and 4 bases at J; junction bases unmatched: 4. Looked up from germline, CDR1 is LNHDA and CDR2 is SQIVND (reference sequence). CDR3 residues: CASSRLAGNPDTQYF. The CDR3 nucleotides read TGTGCCAGTAGTAGACTAGCGGGAAATCCAGATACGCAGTATTTT.

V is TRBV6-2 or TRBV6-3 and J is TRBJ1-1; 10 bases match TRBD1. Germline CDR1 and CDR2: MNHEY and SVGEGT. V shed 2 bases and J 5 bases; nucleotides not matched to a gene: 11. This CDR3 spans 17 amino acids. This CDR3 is CASSYRSTRTGGTEAFF. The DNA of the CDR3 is TGTGCCAGCAGTTACCGATCTACGAGGACAGGGGGAACTGAAGCTTTCTTT.

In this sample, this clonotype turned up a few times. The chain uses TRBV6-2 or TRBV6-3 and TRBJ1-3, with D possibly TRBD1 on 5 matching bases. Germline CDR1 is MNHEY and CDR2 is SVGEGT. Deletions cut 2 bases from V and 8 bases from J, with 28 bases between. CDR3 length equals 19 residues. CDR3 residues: CASSYEFAGTKASRDTIYF. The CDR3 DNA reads TGTGCCAGCAGTTACGAGTTCGCCGGGACGAAGGCGTCCAGAGACACCATATATTTT.

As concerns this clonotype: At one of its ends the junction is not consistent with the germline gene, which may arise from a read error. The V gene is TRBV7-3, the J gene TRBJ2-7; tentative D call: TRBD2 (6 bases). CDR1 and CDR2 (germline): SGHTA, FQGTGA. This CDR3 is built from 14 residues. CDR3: CAGSLGLFSYEQYF. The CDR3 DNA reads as TGTGCCGGCAGCCTGGGACTTTTCTCCTACGAGCAGTACTTC.

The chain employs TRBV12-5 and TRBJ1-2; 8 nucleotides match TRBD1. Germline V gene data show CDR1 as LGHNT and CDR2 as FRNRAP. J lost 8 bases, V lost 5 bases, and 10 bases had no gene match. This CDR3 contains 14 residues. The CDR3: CASGNHGQGWGYTF. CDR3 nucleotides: TGTGCTAGTGGTAACCACGGACAGGGTTGGGGCTACACCTTC.

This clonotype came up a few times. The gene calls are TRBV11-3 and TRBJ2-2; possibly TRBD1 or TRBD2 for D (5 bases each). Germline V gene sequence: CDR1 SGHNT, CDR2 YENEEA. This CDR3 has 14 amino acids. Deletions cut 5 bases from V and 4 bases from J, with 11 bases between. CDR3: CASSPGRGTGELFF. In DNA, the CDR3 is TGTGCCAGCAGCCCGGGACGGGGCACCGGGGAGCTGTTTTTT.

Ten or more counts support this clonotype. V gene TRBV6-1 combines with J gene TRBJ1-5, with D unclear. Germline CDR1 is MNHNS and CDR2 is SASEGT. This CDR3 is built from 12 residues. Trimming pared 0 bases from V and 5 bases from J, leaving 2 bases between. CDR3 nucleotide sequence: TGTGCCAGCAGTGAAGCTCATCAGCCCCAGCATTTT. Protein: CASSEAHQPQHF.

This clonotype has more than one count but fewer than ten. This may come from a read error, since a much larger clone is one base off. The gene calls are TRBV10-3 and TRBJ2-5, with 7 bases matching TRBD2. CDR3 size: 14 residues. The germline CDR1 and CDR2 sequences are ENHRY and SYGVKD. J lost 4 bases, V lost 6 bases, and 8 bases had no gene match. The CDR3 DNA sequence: TGTGCCATCAGACCTACGGGGGGAGGAGAGACCCAGTACTTC. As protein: CAIRPTGGGETQYF.

The chain's CDR3 is CAWSVKGNQPQHF. In DNA, the CDR3 is TGTGCCTGGAGTGTAAAGGGCAATCAGCCCCAGCATTTT. This chain joins TRBV30 and TRBJ1-5; D ambiguous. Trimming stripped 0 bases from V and 2 bases from J, with 5 bases between. The germline V gene has CDR1 GTSNPN and CDR2 SVGIG (reference sequence). The CDR3 consists of 13 residues.

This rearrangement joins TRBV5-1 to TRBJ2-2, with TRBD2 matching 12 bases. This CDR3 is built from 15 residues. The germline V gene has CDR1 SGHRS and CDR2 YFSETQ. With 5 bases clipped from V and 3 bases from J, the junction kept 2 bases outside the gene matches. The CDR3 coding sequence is TGCGCCAGCAGAAGACTAGCGGGGGACACCGGGGAGCTGTTTTTT. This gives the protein CASRRLAGDTGELFF.

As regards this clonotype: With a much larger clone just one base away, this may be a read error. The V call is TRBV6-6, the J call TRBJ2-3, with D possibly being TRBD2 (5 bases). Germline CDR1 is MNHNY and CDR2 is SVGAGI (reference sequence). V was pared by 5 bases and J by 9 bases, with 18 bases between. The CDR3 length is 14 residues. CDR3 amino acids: CASSKGRVLQTQYF. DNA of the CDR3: TGTGCCAGCAGTAAAGGGCGGGTCCTTCAAACGCAGTATTTT.

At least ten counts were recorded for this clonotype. CDR3 residues: CASSMAGYGYTF. The CDR3, as DNA: TGTGCCAGTAGTATGGCCGGCTATGGCTACACCTTC. The chain recombines TRBV19 with TRBJ1-2, with D unresolved. V was clipped by 3 bases and J by 4 bases, with 6 bases between them. The CDR3 covers 12 residues. Per the germline V gene, CDR1 is LNHDA and CDR2 is SQIVND (reference sequence).

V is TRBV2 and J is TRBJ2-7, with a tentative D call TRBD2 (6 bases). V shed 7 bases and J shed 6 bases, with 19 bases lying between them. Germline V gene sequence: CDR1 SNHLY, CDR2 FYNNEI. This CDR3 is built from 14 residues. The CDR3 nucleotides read TGTGCCAGCACCAGACGGCGCGGGGAGCGCGAGCAGTACTTC. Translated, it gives CASTRRRGEREQYF.

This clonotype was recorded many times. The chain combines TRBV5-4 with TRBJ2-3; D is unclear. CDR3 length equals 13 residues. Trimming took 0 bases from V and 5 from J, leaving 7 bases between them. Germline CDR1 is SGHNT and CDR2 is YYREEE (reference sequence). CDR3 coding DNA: TGTGCCAGCAGCTTGGGATCGGGAGATACGCAGTATTTT. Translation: CASSLGSGDTQYF. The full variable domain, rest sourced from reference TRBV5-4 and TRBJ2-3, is ETGVTQSPTHLIKTRGQQVTLRCSSQSGHNTVSWYQQALGQGPQFIFQYYREEENGRGNFPPRFSGLQFPNYSSELNVNALELDDSALYLCASSLGSGDTQYFGPGTRLTVL.